The entry below gives a single TCR beta chain sequence along with its context. This entry belongs to a study of blood T cell repertoires in COVID-19. Germline loops: CDR1 LGHNT, CDR2 FRNRAP. The CDR3 contains 14 residues. V gave up 6 bases and J gave up 0 bases, with 10 bases separating them. The assay was immunoSEQ multiplex PCR, and TCRdb's table has in-frame clones only and misses some. In the table there are approximately 200,000 clones, 80% to 90% of which are singletons. What was sequenced was PBMCs or T cells enriched from blood (not recorded which). The rearrangement links TRBV12-5 to TRBJ2-3; D might be TRBD1 (6 bases). This TCR derives from a woman aged 25 to 39 who had been exposed to COVID-19. CDR3 coding DNA: TGTGCTAGTGGCCGCGACAGGAGCACAGATACGCAGTATTTT. Translated: CASGRDRSTDTQYF.